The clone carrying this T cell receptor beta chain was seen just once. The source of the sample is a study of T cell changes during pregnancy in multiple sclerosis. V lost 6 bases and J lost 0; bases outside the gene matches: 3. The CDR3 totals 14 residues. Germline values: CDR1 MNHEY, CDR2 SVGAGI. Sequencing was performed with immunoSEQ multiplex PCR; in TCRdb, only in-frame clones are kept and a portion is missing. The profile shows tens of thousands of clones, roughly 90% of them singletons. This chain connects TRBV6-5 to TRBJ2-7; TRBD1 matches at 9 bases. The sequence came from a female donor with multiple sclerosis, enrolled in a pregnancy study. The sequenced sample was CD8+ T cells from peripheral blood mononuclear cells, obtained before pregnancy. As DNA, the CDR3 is TGTGCCAGCAGGGACAGGGGATTCTCCTACGAGCAGTACTTC. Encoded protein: CASRDRGFSYEQYF.